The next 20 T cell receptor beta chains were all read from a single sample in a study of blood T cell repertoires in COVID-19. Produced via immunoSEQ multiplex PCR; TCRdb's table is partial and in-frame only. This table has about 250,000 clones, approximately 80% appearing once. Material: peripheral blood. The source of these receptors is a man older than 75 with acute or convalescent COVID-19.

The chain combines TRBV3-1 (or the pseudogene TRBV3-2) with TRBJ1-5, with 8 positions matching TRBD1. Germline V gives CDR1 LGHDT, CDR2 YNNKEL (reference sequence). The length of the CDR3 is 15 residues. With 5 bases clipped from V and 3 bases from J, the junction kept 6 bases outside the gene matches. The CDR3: CASSETGGYNQPQHF. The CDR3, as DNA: TGTGCCAGCAGCGAAACAGGGGGATACAATCAGCCCCAGCATTTT.

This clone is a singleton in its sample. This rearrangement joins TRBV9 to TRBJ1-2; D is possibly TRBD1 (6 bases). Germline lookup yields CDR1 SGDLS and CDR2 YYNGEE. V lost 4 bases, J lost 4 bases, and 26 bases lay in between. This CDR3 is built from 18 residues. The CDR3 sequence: CASSRTPGTPSVLYGYTF. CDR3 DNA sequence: TGTGCCAGCAGCCGAACTCCCGGGACACCTTCTGTCCTCTATGGCTACACCTTC.

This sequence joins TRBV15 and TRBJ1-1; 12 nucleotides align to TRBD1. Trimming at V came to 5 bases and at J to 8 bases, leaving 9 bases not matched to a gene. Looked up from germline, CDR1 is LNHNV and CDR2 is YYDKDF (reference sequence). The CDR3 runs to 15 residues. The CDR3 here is CATSVTGTGGTEAFF. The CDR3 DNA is TGTGCCACCAGCGTAACCGGGACAGGGGGCACCGAAGCTTTCTTT.

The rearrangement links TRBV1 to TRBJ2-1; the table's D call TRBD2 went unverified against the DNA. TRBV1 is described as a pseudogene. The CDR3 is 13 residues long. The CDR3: CTSTREGYNEQFF. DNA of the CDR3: TGCACCAGCACGCGGGAGGGTTACAATGAGCAGTTCTTC.

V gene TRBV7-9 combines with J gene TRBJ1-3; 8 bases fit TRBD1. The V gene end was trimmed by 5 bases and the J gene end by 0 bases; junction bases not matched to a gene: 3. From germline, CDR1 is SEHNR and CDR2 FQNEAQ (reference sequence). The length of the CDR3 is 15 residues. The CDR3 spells CASSPTGGSGNTIYF. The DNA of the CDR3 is TGTGCCAGCAGCCCCACAGGGGGCTCTGGAAACACCATATATTTT.

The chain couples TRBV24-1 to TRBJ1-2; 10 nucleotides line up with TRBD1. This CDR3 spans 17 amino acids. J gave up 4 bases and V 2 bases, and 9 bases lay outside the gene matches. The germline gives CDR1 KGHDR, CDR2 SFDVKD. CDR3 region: CATSDSGWGQGTYGYTF. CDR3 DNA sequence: TGTGCCACCAGTGATTCCGGCTGGGGACAGGGGACCTATGGCTACACCTTC.

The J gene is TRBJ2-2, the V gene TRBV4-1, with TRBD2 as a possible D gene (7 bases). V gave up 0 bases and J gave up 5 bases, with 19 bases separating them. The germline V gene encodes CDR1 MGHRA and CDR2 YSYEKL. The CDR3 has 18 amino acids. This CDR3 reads CASSQDWAGGTRTGELFF. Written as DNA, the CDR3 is TGCGCCAGCAGCCAAGATTGGGCCGGGGGGACAAGGACCGGGGAGCTGTTTTTT.

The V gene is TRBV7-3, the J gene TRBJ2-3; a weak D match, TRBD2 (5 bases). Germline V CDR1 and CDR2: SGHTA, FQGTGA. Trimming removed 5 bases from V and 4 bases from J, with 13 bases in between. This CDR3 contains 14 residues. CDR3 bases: TGTGCCAGCAGCCCCCGGCTAGCATCAGATACGCAGTATTTT. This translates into CASSPRLASDTQYF.

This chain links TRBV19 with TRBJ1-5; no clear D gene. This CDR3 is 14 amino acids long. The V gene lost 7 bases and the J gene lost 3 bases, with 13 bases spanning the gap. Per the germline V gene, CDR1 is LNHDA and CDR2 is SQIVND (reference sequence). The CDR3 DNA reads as TGTGCCAGTACCGAGCGTCTCTCCAATCAGCCCCAGCATTTT. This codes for CASTERLSNQPQHF.

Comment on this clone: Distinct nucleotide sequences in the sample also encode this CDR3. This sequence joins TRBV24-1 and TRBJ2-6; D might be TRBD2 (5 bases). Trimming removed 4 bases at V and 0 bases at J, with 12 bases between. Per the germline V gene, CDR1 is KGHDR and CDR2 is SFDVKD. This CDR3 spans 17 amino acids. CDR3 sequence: CATSDPAGGSGANVLTF. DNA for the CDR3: TGTGCCACCAGTGACCCTGCGGGTGGCTCTGGGGCCAACGTCCTGACTTTC.

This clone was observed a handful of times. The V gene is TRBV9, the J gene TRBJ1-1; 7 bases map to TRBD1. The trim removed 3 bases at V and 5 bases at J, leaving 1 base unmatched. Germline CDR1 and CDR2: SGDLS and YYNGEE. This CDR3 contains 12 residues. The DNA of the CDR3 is TGTGCCAGCAGCGGACAGGGTACTGAAGCTTTCTTT. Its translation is CASSGQGTEAFF.

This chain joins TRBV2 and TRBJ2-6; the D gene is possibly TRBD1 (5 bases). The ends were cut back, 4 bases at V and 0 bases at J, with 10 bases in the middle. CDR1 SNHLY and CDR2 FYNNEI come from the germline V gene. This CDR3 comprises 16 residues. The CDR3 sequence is CASSGTRFSGANVLTF. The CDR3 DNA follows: TGTGCCAGCAGTGGGACACGATTCTCTGGGGCCAACGTCCTGACTTTC.

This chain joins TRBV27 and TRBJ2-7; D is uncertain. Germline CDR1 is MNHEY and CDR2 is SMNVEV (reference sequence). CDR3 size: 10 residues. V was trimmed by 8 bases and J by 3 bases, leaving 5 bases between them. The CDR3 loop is CASGRYEQYF. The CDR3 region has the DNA TGTGCCAGCGGGCGCTACGAGCAGTACTTC.

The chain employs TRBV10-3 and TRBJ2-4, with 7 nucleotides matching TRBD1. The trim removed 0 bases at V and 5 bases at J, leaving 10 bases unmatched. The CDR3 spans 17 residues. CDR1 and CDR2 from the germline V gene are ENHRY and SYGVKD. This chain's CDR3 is CAISESQGPPPQNIQYF. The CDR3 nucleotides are TGTGCCATCAGTGAGTCACAGGGGCCCCCACCCCAAAACATTCAGTACTTC.

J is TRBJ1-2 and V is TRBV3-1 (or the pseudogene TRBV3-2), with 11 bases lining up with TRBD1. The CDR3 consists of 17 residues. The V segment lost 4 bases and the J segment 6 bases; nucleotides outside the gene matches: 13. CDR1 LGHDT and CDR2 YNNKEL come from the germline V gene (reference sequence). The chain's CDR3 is CASSLTRDRGEYNGYTF. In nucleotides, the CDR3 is TGTGCCAGCAGCCTCACCCGGGACAGGGGGGAATATAATGGCTACACCTTC.

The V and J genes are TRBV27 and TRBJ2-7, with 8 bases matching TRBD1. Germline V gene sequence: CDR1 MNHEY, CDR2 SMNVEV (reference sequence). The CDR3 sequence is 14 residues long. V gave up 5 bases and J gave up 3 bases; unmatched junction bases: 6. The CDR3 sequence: CASSGQGLFYEQYF. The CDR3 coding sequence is TGTGCCAGCAGTGGACAGGGTCTATTCTACGAGCAGTACTTC.

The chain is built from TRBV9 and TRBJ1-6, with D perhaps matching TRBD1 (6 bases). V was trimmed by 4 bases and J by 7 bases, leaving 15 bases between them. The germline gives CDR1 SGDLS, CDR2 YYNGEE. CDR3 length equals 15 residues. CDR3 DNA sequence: TGTGCCAGCAGCCTCCACTGGGACATCAATTCACCCCTCCACTTT. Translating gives CASSLHWDINSPLHF.

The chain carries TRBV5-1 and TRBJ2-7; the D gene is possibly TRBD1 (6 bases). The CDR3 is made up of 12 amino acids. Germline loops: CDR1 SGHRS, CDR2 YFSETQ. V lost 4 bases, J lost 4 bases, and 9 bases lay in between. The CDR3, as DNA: TGCGCCAGCAGCATCCAGGGGTACGAGCAGTACTTC. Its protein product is CASSIQGYEQYF.

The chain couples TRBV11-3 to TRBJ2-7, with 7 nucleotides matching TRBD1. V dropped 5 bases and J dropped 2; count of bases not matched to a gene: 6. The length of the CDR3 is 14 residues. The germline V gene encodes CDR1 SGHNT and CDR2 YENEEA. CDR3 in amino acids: CASSNRDSPYEQYF. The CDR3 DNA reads TGTGCCAGCAGCAACCGGGACAGCCCCTACGAGCAGTACTTC. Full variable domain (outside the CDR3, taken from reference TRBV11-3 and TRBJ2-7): EAGVVQSPRYKIIEKKQPVAFWCNPISGHNTLYWYLQNLGQGPELLIRYENEEAVDDSQLPKDRFSAERLKGVDSTLKIQPAELGDSAVYLCASSNRDSPYEQYFGPGTRLTVT.

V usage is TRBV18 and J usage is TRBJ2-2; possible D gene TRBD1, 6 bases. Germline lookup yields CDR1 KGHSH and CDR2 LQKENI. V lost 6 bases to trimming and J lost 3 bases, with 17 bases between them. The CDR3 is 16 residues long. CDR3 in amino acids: CASSPYTGIDTGELFF. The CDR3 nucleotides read TGTGCCAGCTCCCCTTACACAGGGATCGACACCGGGGAGCTGTTTTTT.